Here is one T cell receptor (beta chain) with its context. These data are taken from a study of control samples from healthy donors and cancer patients. The germline CDR1 and CDR2 sequences are SGHKS and YYEKEE (reference sequence). This CDR3 spans 16 amino acids. The J segment lost 6 bases and the V segment lost 3 bases, leaving 11 bases of the junction unmatched. Only in-frame clones appear in the TCRdb table, and some are missing; sequencing was by immunoSEQ multiplex PCR. The top ten clones hold 1.4% of a sample with 150,000 to 200,000 clones, 90% of them seen once. The chain employs TRBV5-5 and TRBJ2-1, with TRBD1 matching 8 bases. The clonotype originates from a woman aged 50 to 60 in good health. The specimen was blood. The CDR3 sequence: CASSSFPTGAPNEQFF. DNA for the CDR3: TGTGCCAGCAGCTCTTTCCCGACAGGGGCCCCCAATGAGCAGTTCTTC.